The clone carrying this T cell receptor (beta chain) was detected ten times or more. The antigen is undetermined. The authors' processing: Researchers built a distant-metastasis classifier for papillary thyroid cancer that drew on CDR3 differences across clinicopathological groups. Via MiXCR, TCRdb re-called the PCR reads. The V and J calls shown here were made by TCRdb, not taken from the authors' results. The data contain 40,000 or so clones, approximately 20% of them singletons. No treatment of any kind had been given to any patient before thyroid surgery. This record belongs to a study of metastatic and nonmetastatic thyroid tumors. Across the whole study: Thyroid patients, malignant and benign, had repertoires compared across blood and tumor or nodule tissue. Overall study findings and caveats: Significantly higher TCR beta diversity was reportedly seen in malignant thyroid tumors than benign nodules, in blood and tumor.

Sequenced: blood. The sequence came from a female donor with papillary thyroid cancer or a benign thyroid nodule (not recorded which). Some clones in this sample may be carry-over from other donors' samples.

The CDR3 loop is CASSQEWGANQPQHF. The CDR3 DNA follows: TGCGCCAGCAGCCAAGAGTGGGGCGCCAATCAGCCCCAGCATTTT. The chain is built from TRBV4-1 and TRBJ1-5; possibly TRBD1 for D (5 bases). V was shortened by 0 bases and J by 3 bases, with 9 bases between the two germline ends. Germline assignment: CDR1 MGHRA and CDR2 YSYEKL. CDR3 size: 15 residues.